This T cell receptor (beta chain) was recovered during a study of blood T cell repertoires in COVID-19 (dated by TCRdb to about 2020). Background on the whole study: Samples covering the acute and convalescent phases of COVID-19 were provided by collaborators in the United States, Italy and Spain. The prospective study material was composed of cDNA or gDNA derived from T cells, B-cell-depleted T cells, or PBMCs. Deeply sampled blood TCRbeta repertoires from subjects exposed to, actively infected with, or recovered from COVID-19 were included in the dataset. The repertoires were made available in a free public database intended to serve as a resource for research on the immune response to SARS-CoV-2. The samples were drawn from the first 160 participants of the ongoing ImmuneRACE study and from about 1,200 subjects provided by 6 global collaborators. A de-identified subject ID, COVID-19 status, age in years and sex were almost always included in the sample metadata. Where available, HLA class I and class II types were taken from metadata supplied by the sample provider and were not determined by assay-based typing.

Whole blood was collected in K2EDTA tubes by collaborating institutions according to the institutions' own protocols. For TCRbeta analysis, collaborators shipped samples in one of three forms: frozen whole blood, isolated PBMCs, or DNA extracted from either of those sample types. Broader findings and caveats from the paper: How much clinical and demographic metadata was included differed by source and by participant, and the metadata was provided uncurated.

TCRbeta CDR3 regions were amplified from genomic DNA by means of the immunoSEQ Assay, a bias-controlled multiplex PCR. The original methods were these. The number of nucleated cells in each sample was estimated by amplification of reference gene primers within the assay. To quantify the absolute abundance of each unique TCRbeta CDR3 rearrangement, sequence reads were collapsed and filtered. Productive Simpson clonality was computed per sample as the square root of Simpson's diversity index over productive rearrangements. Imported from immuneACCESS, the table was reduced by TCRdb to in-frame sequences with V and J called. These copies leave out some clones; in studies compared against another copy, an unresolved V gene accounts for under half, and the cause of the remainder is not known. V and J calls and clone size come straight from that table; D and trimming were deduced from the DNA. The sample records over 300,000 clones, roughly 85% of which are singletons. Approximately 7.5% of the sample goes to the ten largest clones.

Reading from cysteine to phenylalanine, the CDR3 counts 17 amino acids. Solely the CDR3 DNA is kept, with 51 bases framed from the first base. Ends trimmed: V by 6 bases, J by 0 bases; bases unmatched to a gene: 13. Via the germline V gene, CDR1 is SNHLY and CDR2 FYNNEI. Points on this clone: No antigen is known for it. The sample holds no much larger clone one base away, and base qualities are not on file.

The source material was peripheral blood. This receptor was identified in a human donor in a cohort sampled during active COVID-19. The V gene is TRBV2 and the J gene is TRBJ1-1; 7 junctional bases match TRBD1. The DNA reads TGTGCCAGCAGAGGAACAGGGGCCGCCAGCATGAACACTGAAGCTTTCTTT. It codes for CASRGTGAASMNTEAFF.